The T cell receptor (beta chain) described here comes from a study of CD8 T cells in Susac syndrome. The CDR3 spans 16 residues. The germline V gene encodes CDR1 MRHNA and CDR2 SNTAGT. V was pared by 4 bases and J by 1 base, with 5 bases of the junction left unmatched. This clonotype came up once. RNA totalling roughly 0.45 to 1 ug underwent reverse transcription with random hexamers. One entry per CDR3 protein, called by TCRdb with MiXCR from the immunoSEQ multiplex PCR reads. The sample holds around 200,000 distinct CDR3 sequences, over 90% seen once. The chain uses TRBV6-4 and TRBJ2-2; 8 bases align to TRBD1. This receptor was identified in a human donor with Susac syndrome. The sample taken for sequencing was CD8+ T cells from PBMCs. The CDR3 sequence: CASSGVGQGNTGELFF. For the CDR3, the DNA is TGTGCCAGCAGTGGAGTCGGACAGGGGAACACCGGGGAGCTGTTTTTT.